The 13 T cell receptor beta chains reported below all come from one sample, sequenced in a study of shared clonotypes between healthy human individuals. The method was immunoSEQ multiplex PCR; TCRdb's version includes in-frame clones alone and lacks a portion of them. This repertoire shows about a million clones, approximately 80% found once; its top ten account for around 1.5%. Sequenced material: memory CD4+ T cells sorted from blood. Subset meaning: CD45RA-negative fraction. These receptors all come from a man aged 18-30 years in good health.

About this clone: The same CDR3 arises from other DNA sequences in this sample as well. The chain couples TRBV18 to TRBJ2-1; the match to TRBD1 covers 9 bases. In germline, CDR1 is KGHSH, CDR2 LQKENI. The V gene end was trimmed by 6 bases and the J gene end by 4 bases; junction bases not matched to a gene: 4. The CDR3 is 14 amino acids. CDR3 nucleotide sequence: TGTGCCAGCTCTTCCGGGACAGGGTACAATGAGCAGTTCTTC. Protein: CASSSGTGYNEQFF.

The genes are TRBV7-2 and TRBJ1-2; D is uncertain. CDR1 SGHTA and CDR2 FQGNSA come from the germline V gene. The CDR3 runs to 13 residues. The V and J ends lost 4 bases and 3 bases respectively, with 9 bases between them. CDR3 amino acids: CASSYGEDYGYTF. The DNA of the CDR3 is TGTGCCAGCAGCTACGGCGAGGACTATGGCTACACCTTC.

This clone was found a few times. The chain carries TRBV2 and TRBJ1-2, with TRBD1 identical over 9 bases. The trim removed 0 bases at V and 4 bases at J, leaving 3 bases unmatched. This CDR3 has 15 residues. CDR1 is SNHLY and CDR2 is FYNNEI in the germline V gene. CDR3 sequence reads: CASSEATGGVYGYTF. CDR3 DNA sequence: TGTGCCAGCAGTGAAGCGACAGGGGGGGTCTATGGCTACACCTTC.

The CDR3 reads CASSYRGQDYNEQFF. The CDR3 DNA follows: TGTGCCAGCAGTTACCGGGGACAGGATTACAATGAGCAGTTCTTC. The rearrangement uses TRBV6-6 and TRBJ2-1; TRBD1 matches 8 bases. V was clipped by 2 bases and J by 4 bases; unmatched bases: 4. The length of the CDR3 is 15 residues. Germline CDR1 MNHNY, CDR2 SVGAGI (reference sequence).

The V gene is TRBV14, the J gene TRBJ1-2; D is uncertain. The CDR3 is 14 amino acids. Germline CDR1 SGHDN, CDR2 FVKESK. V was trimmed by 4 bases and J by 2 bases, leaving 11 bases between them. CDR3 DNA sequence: TGTGCCAGCAGCCTCGACACGGTAAACTATGGCTACACCTTC. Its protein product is CASSLDTVNYGYTF.

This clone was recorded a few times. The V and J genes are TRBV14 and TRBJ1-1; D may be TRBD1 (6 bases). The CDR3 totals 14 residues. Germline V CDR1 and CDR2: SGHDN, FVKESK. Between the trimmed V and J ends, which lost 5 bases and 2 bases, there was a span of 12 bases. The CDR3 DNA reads TGTGCCAGCAGCAGGGGGGATTTTAACACTGAAGCTTTCTTT. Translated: CASSRGDFNTEAFF.

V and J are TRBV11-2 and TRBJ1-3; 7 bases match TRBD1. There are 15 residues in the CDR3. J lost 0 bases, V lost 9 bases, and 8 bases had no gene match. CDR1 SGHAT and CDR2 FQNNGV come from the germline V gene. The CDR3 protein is CASAQGQSSGNTIYF. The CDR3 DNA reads TGTGCCAGTGCGCAGGGACAGAGCTCTGGAAACACCATATATTTT. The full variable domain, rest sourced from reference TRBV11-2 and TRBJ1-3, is EAGVAQSPRYKIIEKRQSVAFWCNPISGHATLYWYQQILGQGPKLLIQFQNNGVVDDSQLPKDRFSAERLKGVDSTLKIQPAKLEDSAVYLCASAQGQSSGNTIYFGEGSWLTVV.

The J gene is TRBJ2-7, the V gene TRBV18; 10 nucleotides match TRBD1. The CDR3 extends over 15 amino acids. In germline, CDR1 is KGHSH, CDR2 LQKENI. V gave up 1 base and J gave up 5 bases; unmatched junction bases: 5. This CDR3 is CASSPRTGGVDEQYF. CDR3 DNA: TGTGCCAGCTCACCACGGACAGGGGGGGTGGACGAGCAGTACTTC.

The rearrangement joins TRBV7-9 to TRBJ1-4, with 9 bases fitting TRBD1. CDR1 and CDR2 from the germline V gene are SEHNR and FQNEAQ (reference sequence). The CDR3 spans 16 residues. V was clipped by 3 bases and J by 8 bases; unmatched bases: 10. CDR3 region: CASSFTLGQGNEKLFF. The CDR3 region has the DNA TGTGCCAGCAGCTTTACCCTGGGACAGGGAAACGAAAAACTGTTTTTT.

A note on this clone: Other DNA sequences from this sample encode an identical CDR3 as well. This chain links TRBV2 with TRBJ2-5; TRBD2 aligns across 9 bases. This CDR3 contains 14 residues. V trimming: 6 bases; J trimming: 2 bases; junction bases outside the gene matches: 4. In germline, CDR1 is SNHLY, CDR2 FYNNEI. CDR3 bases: TGTGCCAGCAGGGGAGCGGGAGGACAAGAGACCCAGTACTTC. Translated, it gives CASRGAGGQETQYF.

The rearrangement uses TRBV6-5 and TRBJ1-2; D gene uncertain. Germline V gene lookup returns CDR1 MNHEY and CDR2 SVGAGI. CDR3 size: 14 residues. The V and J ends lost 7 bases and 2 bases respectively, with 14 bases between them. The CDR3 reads CASIPSDRNYGYTF. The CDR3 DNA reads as TGTGCCAGCATCCCCAGCGATAGGAACTATGGCTACACCTTC.

CDR3 bases: TGTGCCAGCAGCTCGCGGACTAGCGGGGATAGCGAGCAGTACTTC. This encodes CASSSRTSGDSEQYF. V and J are TRBV13 and TRBJ2-7, with 12 bases lining up with TRBD2. The ends lost 4 bases at V and 6 bases at J; junction bases unmatched: 7. Germline values: CDR1 PRHDT, CDR2 FYEKMQ (reference sequence). CDR3 length: 15 residues.

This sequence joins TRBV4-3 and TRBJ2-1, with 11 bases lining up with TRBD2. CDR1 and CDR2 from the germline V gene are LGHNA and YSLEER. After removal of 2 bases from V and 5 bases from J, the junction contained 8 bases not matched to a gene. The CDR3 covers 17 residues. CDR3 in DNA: TGCGCCAGCAGCCAACCAACCGGGACTAGCGGCAACAATGAGCAGTTCTTC. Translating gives CASSQPTGTSGNNEQFF.